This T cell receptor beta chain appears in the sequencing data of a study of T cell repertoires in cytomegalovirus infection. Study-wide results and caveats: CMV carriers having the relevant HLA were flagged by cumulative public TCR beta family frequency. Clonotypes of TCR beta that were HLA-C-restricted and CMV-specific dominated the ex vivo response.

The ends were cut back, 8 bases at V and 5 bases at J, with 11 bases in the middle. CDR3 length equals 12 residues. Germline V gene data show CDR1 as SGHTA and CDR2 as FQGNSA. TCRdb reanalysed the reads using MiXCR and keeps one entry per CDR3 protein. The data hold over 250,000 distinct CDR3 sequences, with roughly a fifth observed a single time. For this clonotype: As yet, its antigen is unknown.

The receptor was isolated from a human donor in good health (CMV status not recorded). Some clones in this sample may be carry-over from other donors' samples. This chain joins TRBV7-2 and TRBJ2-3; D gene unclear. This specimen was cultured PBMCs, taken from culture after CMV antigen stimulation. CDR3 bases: TGTGCCAGCGCTCGGTGGGGAGATACGCAGTATTTT. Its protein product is CASARWGDTQYF.